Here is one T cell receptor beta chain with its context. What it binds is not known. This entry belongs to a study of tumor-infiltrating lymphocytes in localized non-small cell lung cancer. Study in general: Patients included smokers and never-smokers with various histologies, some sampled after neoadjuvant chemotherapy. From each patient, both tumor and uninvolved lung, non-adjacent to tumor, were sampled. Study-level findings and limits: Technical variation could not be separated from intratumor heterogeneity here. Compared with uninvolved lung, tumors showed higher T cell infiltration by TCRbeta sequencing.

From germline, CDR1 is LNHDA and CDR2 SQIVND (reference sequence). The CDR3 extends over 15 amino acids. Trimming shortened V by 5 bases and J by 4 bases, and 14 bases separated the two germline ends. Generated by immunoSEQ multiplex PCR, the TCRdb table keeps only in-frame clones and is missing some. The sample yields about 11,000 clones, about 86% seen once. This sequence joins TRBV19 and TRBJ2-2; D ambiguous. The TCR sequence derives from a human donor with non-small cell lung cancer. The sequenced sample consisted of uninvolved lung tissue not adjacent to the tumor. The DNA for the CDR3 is TGTGCCAGTAGTGCCTCCCTTGTTCTCACCGGGGAGCTGTTTTTT. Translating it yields CASSASLVLTGELFF.